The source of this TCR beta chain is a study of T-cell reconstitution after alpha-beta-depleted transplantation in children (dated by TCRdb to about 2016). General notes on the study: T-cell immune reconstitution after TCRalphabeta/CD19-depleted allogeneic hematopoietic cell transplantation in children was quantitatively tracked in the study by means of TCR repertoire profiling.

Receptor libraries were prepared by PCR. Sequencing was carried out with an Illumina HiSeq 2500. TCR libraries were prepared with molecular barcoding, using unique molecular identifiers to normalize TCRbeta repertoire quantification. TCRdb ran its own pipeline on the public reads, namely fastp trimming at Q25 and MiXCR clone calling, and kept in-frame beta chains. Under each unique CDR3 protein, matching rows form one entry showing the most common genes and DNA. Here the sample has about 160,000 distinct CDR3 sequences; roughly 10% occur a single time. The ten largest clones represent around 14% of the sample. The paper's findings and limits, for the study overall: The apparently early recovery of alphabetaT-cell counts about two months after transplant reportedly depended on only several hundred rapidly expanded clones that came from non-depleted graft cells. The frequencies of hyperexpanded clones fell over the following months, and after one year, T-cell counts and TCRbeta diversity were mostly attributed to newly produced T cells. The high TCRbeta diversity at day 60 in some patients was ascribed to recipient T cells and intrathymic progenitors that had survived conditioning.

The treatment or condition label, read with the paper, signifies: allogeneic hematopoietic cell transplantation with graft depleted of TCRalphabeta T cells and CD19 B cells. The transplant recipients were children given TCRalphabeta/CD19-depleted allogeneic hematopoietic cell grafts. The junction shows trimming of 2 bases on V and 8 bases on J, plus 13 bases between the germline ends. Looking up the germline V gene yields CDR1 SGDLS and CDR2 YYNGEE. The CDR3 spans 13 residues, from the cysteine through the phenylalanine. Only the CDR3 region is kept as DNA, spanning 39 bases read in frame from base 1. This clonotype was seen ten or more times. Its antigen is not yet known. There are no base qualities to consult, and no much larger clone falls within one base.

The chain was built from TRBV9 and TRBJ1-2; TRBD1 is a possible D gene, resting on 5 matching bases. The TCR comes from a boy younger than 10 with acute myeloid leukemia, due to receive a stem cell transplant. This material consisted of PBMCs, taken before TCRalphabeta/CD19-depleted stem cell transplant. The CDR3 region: CASSVGVLGGYTF. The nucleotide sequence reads TGTGCCAGCAGCGTGGGGGTCCTTGGGGGCTACACCTTC.